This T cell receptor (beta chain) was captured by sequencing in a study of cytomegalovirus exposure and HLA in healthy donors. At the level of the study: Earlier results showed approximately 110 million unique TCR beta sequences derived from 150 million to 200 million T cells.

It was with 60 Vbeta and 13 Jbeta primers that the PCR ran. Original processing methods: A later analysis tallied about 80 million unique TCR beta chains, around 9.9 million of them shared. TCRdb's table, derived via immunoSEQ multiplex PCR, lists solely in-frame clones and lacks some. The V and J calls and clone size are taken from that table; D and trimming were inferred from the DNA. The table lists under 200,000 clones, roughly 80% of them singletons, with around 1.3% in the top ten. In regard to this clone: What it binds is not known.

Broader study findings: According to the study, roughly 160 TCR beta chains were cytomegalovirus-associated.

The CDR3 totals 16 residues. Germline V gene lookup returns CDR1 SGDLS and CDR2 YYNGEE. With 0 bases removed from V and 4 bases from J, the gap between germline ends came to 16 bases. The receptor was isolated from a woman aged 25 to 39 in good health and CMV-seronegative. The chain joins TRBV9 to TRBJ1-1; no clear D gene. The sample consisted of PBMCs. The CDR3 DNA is TGTGCCAGCAGCGTAGAGCCGGGTAAATATGGCACTGAAGCTTTCTTT. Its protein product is CASSVEPGKYGTEAFF.